This record concerns one T cell receptor (beta chain) sequence. The CDR3 is 17 amino acids. Looked up from germline, CDR1 is SNHLY and CDR2 is FYNNEI. Trimming took 6 bases from V and 0 from J; bases not matched to a gene: 10. The source of the sample is a study of blood T cell repertoires in COVID-19. About the study: Acute and convalescent COVID-19 samples came from the United States, Italy and Spain. PBMCs, B-cell-depleted T cells, or T cells were the source of the cDNA or gDNA that made up the material.

As handled by the study authors: Reference gene primer amplification gave estimated nucleated cell counts. The method was immunoSEQ multiplex PCR; TCRdb's version includes in-frame clones alone and lacks a portion of them. From that table come the V and J calls and clone size; the DNA was used to work out D and trimming. This sample has under 250,000 clones, with about 79% found just once. This sequence was found in a man at least 80 years old with acute or convalescent COVID-19. The sequencing input was peripheral blood. V and J are TRBV2 and TRBJ1-3; 8 bases match TRBD1. The CDR3 reads CASRGAGGSFSGNTIYF. In DNA form, the CDR3 reads TGTGCCAGCAGGGGCGCAGGGGGCTCCTTCTCTGGAAACACCATATATTTT.